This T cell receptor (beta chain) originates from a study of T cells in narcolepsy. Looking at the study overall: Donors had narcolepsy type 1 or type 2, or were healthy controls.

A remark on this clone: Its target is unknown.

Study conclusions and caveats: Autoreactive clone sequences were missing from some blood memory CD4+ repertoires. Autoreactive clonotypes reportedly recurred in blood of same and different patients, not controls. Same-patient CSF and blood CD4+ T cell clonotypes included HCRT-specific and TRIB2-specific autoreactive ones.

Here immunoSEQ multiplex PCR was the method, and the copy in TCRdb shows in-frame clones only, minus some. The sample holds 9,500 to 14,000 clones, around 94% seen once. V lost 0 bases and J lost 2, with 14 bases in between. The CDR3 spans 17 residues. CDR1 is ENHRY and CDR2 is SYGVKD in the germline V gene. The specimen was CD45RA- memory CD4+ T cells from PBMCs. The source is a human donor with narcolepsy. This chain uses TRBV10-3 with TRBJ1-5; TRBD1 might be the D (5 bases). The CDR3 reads CAISESAGTGGNQPQHF. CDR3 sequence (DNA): TGTGCCATCAGTGAGTCGGCGGGGACGGGCGGCAATCAGCCCCAGCATTTT.